This TCR beta chain derives from a study of blood T cells in healthy people across ages (dated by TCRdb to between 2014 and 2017). For the study in its entirety: Template switching captured roughly one uniquely barcoded TCR beta cDNA molecule per two T cells in model experiments. The donors were split into four age groups: young (average around 16 years), middle-aged (nearly 40), aged (about 56) and long-lived (approximately 89). To avoid experimental bias, donors of different ages were distributed randomly across sequencing lanes. Using the same blood draw, the study looked at two additional independent replicas of 1 million unique cDNA reads for two donors, one aged 18 to 30 and the other aged 80 or older. To track age-related changes in TCR beta repertoire diversity, the study relied on deep sequencing normalized with unique cDNA molecular identifiers.

With regard to this clonotype: This receptor's antigen is unknown. Base qualities are not provided; no much larger clone lies one nucleotide away.

V was cut back by 4 bases and J by 7 bases, leaving a gap of 7 bases between them. Including the terminal cysteine and phenylalanine, the CDR3 comprises 13 residues. Only the CDR3 region is kept as DNA, spanning 39 bases read in frame from base 1. The germline V gene yields KGHDR for CDR1 and SFDVKD for CDR2. What the work shows at the level of the full study, not this receptor alone: Estimates of total diversity based on one million sequenced T cells were regarded as lower bounds and as underestimates. The CMV infection status of donors was not known, potentially confounding age-related changes in expanded clonotypes. Bulk unsorted PBMC profiling prevented conclusive comparison of naive and antigen-experienced compartments. Compared with the aged group, the long-lived group had more naive CD4+ T cells, fewer expanded clones and increased TCR diversity, a pattern suggesting age selection. As age increased, observed TCR beta diversity per million T cells dropped in a roughly linear way, and a significant reduction was already evident by age 40. The percentage of naive T cells measured by flow cytometry correlated strongly with observed TCR beta diversity.

Library prep was done by 5' RACE. The run used an Illumina HiSeq 2500. A second about 7 to 11 cycle PCR used a sample-barcoded 5' primer and a J-beta primer mix. A unique molecular identifier was introduced onto each TCR beta cDNA molecule by a template-switch 5' adaptor carrying 12 random nucleotides. At least 2.5 million CDR3-containing paired-end reads were obtained from each sample. First-strand cDNA was synthesized from all RNA with the Mint cDNA synthesis kit, primed by a TRBC-specific oligonucleotide. After uracil-DNA glycosylase treatment, a first 18-cycle PCR used universal primers M1SS and BC2_uni_R on all cDNA. Per the original workflow: For normalization, 1 million high-quality reads were randomly selected from each sample, with every read carrying a distinct molecular identifier. Reads with shared molecular identifiers were discarded instead of being binned into consensus sequences. MiTCR, set to a Q25 quality threshold and the strictest error-elimination algorithm, was used for CDR3 identification, clonotype clustering and error correction. A nonparametric unseen species model with Euler transformation was used to estimate a lower bound on total TCR beta diversity. TCRdb took the public reads, trimmed them with fastp at Q25, ran MiXCR for clone calling and kept in-frame beta chains. Every CDR3 protein is listed once, alongside the most common genes and DNA of its rows. V and J calls and clone size were set by TCRdb, not the authors. This sample holds approximately 800,000 distinct CDR3 sequences; approximately 60% were observed only once. The ten most abundant clones make up around 25% of the sample.

The approximately 40 donors, aged roughly 6 to 90 years, were systemically healthy Caucasian individuals from Russia. Each donor gave around 9 milliliters of peripheral blood, collected into EDTA-treated Vacutainer tubes. Ficoll-Paque density-gradient centrifugation was used to isolate PBMCs, with at least 6.5 million per sample. Trizol reagent was used to extract total RNA from the PBMCs, yielding at least 6 micrograms per sample. For every donor, an aliquot of PBMCs went through flow cytometry to measure the percentages of naive CD45RAhigh/CD27high T cells. The source material was blood. In this chain, TRBV24-1 is recombined with TRBJ1-6; the D region possibly corresponds to TRBD1 (5 bases align). The sequence was collected from a man aged 35 to 55 in good health. The CDR3 region: CATSESGNSPLHF. The nucleotide sequence reads TGTGCCACCAGTGAGTCAGGGAATTCACCCCTCCACTTT.